The rows below give T cell receptor beta chains drawn from one sample of a study of early T cells in non-severe SARS-CoV-2 infection. TCRdb redid the calling of the 5' RACE reads with MiXCR, one entry per CDR3 protein. This table holds approximately 97,000 distinct CDR3 sequences, 9.5% to 11% found once. The material sequenced was whole blood, taken at baseline. The receptors originated from an adult who was a healthcare worker with PCR-confirmed SARS-CoV-2 infection or an uninfected control (not recorded which). Each CDR3 is given with its conserved first and last residue. The order of the fields is J gene, V gene, clone size, D gene, CDR3 protein, CDR3 DNA. D genes are given only for firm matches. Part of the rows lack a size; the others show once, few, many or a class for expanded clones.

TRBJ2-1 TRBV27 many TRBD2 CASSLVLAGGPSEQFF TGTGCCAGCAGTTTAGTTCTAGCGGGAGGGCCGAGTGAGCAGTTCTTC
TRBJ2-2 TRBV20-1 few . CSARDVRGSTGELFF TGCAGTGCTAGAGATGTTAGGGGTTCCACCGGGGAGCTGTTTTTT
TRBJ2-7 TRBV5-8 many . CASSLRGYEQYF TGTGCCAGCAGCTTGAGAGGGTACGAGCAGTACTTC
TRBJ2-5 TRBV7-2 few . CASSFSRETQYF TGTGCCAGCAGCTTCTCACGAGAGACCCAGTACTTC
TRBJ2-1 TRBV3-1 many . CASSQSGISSYNEQFF TGTGCCAGCAGCCAAAGCGGTATTAGCTCCTACAATGAGCAGTTCTTC
TRBJ2-5 TRBV6-5 few . CASSYSQGCQETQYF TGTGCCAGCAGTTACTCTCAGGGTTGTCAAGAGACCCAGTACTTC
TRBJ2-7 TRBV15 . TRBD2 CATSRRLAGVEEQYF TGTGCCACCAGCAGAAGACTAGCGGGAGTCGAAGAGCAGTACTTC
TRBJ2-3 TRBV6-5 few . CASSYYSTDTQYF TGTGCCAGCAGTTACTATAGCACAGATACGCAGTATTTT
TRBJ2-7 TRBV7-2 . TRBD2 CASSPPSGGPYEQYF TGTGCCAGCAGCCCACCTAGCGGGGGCCCCTACGAGCAGTACTTC
TRBJ2-1 TRBV5-4 . . CAAKSPNGEASEQFF TGTGCCGCAAAATCTCCGAACGGGGAGGCAAGTGAGCAGTTCTTC
TRBJ2-6 TRBV10-3 many . CAISDPSGRSGANVLTF TGTGCCATCAGTGATCCTTCGGGACGCTCTGGGGCCAACGTCCTGACTTTC
TRBJ2-7 TRBV12-3/TRBV12-4 many . CASRLRGNSYEQYF TGTGCCAGCAGGTTACGCGGGAATTCCTACGAGCAGTACTTC
TRBJ1-6 TRBV5-6 many . CASSLTRNSPLHF TGTGCCAGCAGCTTGACCCGTAATTCACCCCTCCACTTT
TRBJ2-7 TRBV6-1 few TRBD2 CASSPGTSLSYEQYF TGTGCCAGCAGTCCCGGGACTAGTCTGTCCTACGAGCAGTACTTC
TRBJ2-1 TRBV10-3 . . CAISRLPTSYNEQFF TGTGCCATCAGTCGACTGCCCACATCCTACAATGAGCAGTTCTTC
TRBJ2-7 TRBV30 . . CAWSPDSLSSYEQYF TGTGCCTGGAGTCCGGACAGTCTGAGCTCCTACGAGCAGTACTTC
TRBJ2-3 TRBV2 many . CASRVGASTDTQYF TGTGCCAGCAGGGTGGGCGCTAGCACAGATACGCAGTATTTT
TRBJ2-1 TRBV29-1 many . CSVESTAGSYNEQFF TGCAGCGTTGAGTCCACGGCGGGCTCCTACAATGAGCAGTTCTTC
TRBJ2-1 TRBV20-1 many TRBD1 CSAIGQVNNEQFF TGCAGTGCTATCGGACAGGTCAACAATGAGCAGTTCTTC
TRBJ1-2 TRBV9 few . CASSPKPLGYGGYGYTF TGTGCCAGCAGCCCCAAACCCCTCGGTTACGGGGGCTATGGCTACACCTTC
TRBJ1-1 TRBV5-6 . TRBD1 CASSLERDRGNTEAFF TGTGCCAGCAGCTTGGAGCGCGACAGGGGGAACACTGAAGCTTTCTTT
TRBJ2-3 TRBV10-3 . . CAISEGDLTNTQYF TGTGCCATCAGTGAGGGGGATCTCACGAATACGCAGTATTTT
TRBJ2-3 TRBV5-1 few TRBD2 CASSLVGTSGSGDTQYF TGCGCCAGCAGCTTGGTGGGGACTAGCGGGAGCGGAGATACGCAGTATTTT
TRBJ2-1 TRBV7-9 . TRBD2 CASSLAAGWGGDEQFF TGTGCCAGCAGCTTAGCAGCGGGATGGGGCGGGGATGAGCAGTTCTTC
TRBJ1-5 TRBV6-2/TRBV6-3 few . CASSSPNQPQHF TGTGCCAGCAGTTCCCCCAATCAGCCCCAGCATTTT
TRBJ1-6 TRBV7-9 few TRBD1 CASSSGTGDNSPLHF TGTGCCAGCAGCTCTGGGACAGGGGATAATTCACCCCTCCACTTT
TRBJ1-1 TRBV9 few . CASSVHPENTEAFF TGTGCCAGCAGCGTACACCCGGAGAACACTGAAGCTTTCTTT
TRBJ2-2 TRBV10-2 few TRBD2 CASSESGGAGELFF TGCGCCAGCAGTGAGTCTGGGGGGGCCGGGGAGCTGTTTTTT
TRBJ1-1 TRBV7-9 many TRBD1 CASSSGTGVGTEAFF TGTGCCAGCAGCTCCGGGACAGGGGTAGGAACTGAAGCTTTCTTT
TRBJ2-2 TRBV29-1 . . CSVVRGAGTGELFF TGCAGCGTTGTACGGGGAGCTGGAACCGGGGAGCTGTTTTTT
TRBJ1-1 TRBV6-1 . . CASSPVGGSNTEAFF TGTGCCAGCAGCCCCGTTGGGGGGTCGAACACTGAAGCTTTCTTT
TRBJ1-2 TRBV7-2 few . CASSLSIGQSYGYTF TGTGCCAGCAGCTTAAGCATCGGACAGTCATATGGCTACACCTTC
TRBJ2-2 TRBV11-2 many . CASSGHGVSDGELFF TGTGCCAGCAGCGGACACGGAGTATCCGACGGGGAGCTGTTTTTT
TRBJ1-2 TRBV11-1 . . CASSLSDGPYGYTF TGTGCCAGCAGCTTATCGGACGGACCGTATGGCTACACCTTC
TRBJ1-5 TRBV12-3/TRBV12-4 many TRBD1 CASSRQGAEPQHF TGTGCCAGCAGTAGGCAGGGGGCCGAGCCCCAGCATTTT
TRBJ1-2 TRBV30 . TRBD1 CAWSLQGGYGYTF TGTGCCTGGAGTTTACAGGGGGGCTATGGCTACACCTTC
TRBJ2-1 TRBV2 . . CASSPGTSSSYNEQFF TGTGCCAGCAGTCCCGGGACTTCGAGCTCCTACAATGAGCAGTTCTTC